In its sample, the clone carrying this T cell receptor beta chain ranks as large. Adaptor-ligated barcode primers were used to amplify TRBV12-4/TRBJ1-2 clonotypes. TCRdb processed the multiplex PCR reads anew with MiXCR; each CDR3 protein has one entry. The sample gives 900 to 1,100 distinct CDR3 sequences, about 3% of which show up once; 32% is in the top ten. Cells sorted as Tregs were CD4+, CD25+ and CD127-/low. This CDR3 has 11 amino acids. Trimming stripped 8 bases from V and 5 bases from J, with 9 bases between. The rearrangement links TRBV12-3 or TRBV12-4 to TRBJ1-2; D ambiguous. The sequence was collected from a female donor with breast cancer. The sequencing sample was made of Tregs sorted from blood. The chain's CDR3 is CASGSLYGYTF. CDR3 coding DNA: TGTGCCAGCGGTTCCCTTTATGGCTACACCTTC.